The 26 T cell receptor beta chains below all came from one sample that was sequenced in a study of spatial heterogeneity in lung cancer. Time point given: sample taken at primary tumor resection. TCRdb reprocessed the 5' RACE reads with MiXCR, giving one entry per CDR3 protein. The sample lists some 22,000 distinct CDR3 sequences; over 4.5% were seen once. Sequencing was performed on PBMCs, taken at surgery. All receptors derive from a male donor with early-stage non-small cell lung cancer.

This clonotype was recorded at least ten times. This chain connects TRBV12-3 or TRBV12-4 to TRBJ2-7; D is undetermined. The CDR3 has 13 amino acids. V lost 3 bases and J 2 bases, leaving 8 bases between the germline ends. CDR3 region: CASSFSRTYEQYF. The CDR3 nucleotides are TGTGCCAGCAGTTTTTCCCGGACCTACGAGCAGTACTTC.

The sample holds many counts of this clonotype. CDR3 loop: CASSLTGKTAEAFF. CDR3 in DNA: TGTGCCAGCAGCTTAACAGGGAAGACCGCTGAAGCTTTCTTT. The chain carries TRBV7-2 and TRBJ1-1, with D maybe TRBD1 (6 bases). The germline CDR1 and CDR2 sequences are SGHTA and FQGNSA. V lost 2 bases and J lost 6, with 13 bases in between. The CDR3 is 14 amino acids.

The chain uses TRBV7-9 and TRBJ2-5; no reliable D call. The CDR3 extends over 13 amino acids. Trimming left V 1 base short and J 1 base short, with 4 bases between. The germline V gene has CDR1 SEHNR and CDR2 FQNEAQ (reference sequence). CDR3 DNA sequence: TGTGCCAGCAGCTTAGACAGCCAAGAGACCCAGTACTTC. Residues: CASSLDSQETQYF.

This clonotype was recorded at least ten times. The chain is built from TRBV11-2 and TRBJ1-6; no clear D. Germline CDR1 is SGHAT and CDR2 is FQNNGV. The CDR3 extends over 11 amino acids. With 4 bases removed from V and 8 bases from J, the gap between germline ends came to 3 bases. CDR3 amino acids: CASSSDSPLHF. The CDR3 bases are TGTGCCAGCAGCTCCGATTCACCCCTCCACTTT.

At least ten counts were recorded for this clonotype. CDR3 coding DNA: TGTGCCAGCAGTCACCCCCAGGGAGGAGAGACCCAGTACTTC. Translating gives CASSHPQGGETQYF. This chain links TRBV12-3 or TRBV12-4 with TRBJ2-5; perhaps TRBD2 as D (6 bases). Trimming pared 5 bases from V and 4 bases from J, leaving 14 bases between. The CDR3 length is 14 residues.

This chain links TRBV19 with TRBJ2-7; TRBD1 agrees at 10 bases. The CDR3 contains 15 residues. The V gene end was trimmed by 4 bases and the J gene end by 4 bases; junction bases not matched to a gene: 7. In germline, CDR1 is LNHDA, CDR2 SQIVND (reference sequence). CDR3 DNA sequence: TGTGCCAGTAGTAACCGACAGGGGGCTTTTTACGAGCAGTACTTC. Translation: CASSNRQGAFYEQYF.

V usage is TRBV20-1 and J usage is TRBJ1-1; D remains unclear. This CDR3 is 13 amino acids long. Germline CDR1 is DFQATT and CDR2 is SNEGSKA (reference sequence). Trimming took 4 bases from V and 1 from J, leaving 10 bases between them. The DNA for the CDR3 is TGCAGTGCTACGAATACCCGGAACACTGAAGCTTTCTTT. Amino acid sequence: CSATNTRNTEAFF.

This clonotype was counted only a few times. This chain uses TRBV5-1 with TRBJ2-7, with D possibly TRBD2 on 5 matching bases. The CDR3 runs 13 residues. The ends were cut back, 3 bases at V and 4 bases at J, with 11 bases in the middle. The V gene's germline CDR1 is SGHRS and CDR2 YFSETQ. In DNA, the CDR3 is TGCGCCAGCAGCTCCGGAGGCAGATACGAGCAGTACTTC. This codes for CASSSGGRYEQYF. Using reference TRBV5-1 and TRBJ2-7 for the parts outside the CDR3, the full variable domain is KAGVTQTPRYLIKTRGQQVTLSCSPISGHRSVSWYQQTPGQGLQFLFEYFSETQRNKGNFPGRFSGRQFSNSRSEMNVSTLELGDSALYLCASSSGGRYEQYFGPGTRLTVT.

This rearrangement joins TRBV5-1 to TRBJ2-5, with D possibly matching TRBD2 (5 bases). V was trimmed by 3 bases and J by 5 bases, leaving 20 bases between them. In germline, CDR1 is SGHRS, CDR2 YFSETQ. The CDR3 is 16 residues long. Here the CDR3 reads CASSSGAPSPGETQYF. The CDR3 nucleotides are TGCGCCAGCAGCTCGGGCGCCCCTTCGCCGGGGGAGACCCAGTACTTC.

Ten or more counts support this clonotype. V usage is TRBV19 and J usage is TRBJ2-1, with 8 bases aligning to TRBD2. Trimming cost V 3 bases and J 7 bases; bases outside gene matches: 11. The CDR3 is made up of 16 amino acids. CDR1 LNHDA and CDR2 SQIVND come from the germline V gene (reference sequence). Here the CDR3 DNA reads TGTGCCAGTAGTATTGGCGGGCTAGCGGGTCTGAATGAGCAGTTCTTC. It translates to CASSIGGLAGLNEQFF.

This clonotype was detected ten times or more. V usage is TRBV5-1 and J usage is TRBJ1-1; 7 nucleotides align to TRBD1. CDR3 length: 14 amino acids. The V and J ends lost 4 bases and 1 base, in that order; junction bases with no gene match: 4. From germline, CDR1 is SGHRS and CDR2 YFSETQ. CDR3: CASSPGQPNTEAFF. CDR3 sequence (DNA): TGCGCCAGCAGCCCGGGACAGCCGAACACTGAAGCTTTCTTT.

The chain couples TRBV20-1 to TRBJ2-2; TRBD2 aligns across 14 bases. The CDR3 is 17 amino acids. Germline values: CDR1 DFQATT, CDR2 SNEGSKA (reference sequence). Trimming cost V 3 bases and J 4 bases; bases outside gene matches: 7. The CDR3 protein is CSARTSGRAIGTGELFF. CDR3 DNA sequence: TGCAGTGCTAGGACTAGCGGGAGGGCAATAGGCACCGGGGAGCTGTTTTTT.

This clonotype was detected only a few times. The chain couples TRBV5-1 to TRBJ2-3, with TRBD2 matching 10 bases. J was trimmed by 5 bases and V by 4 bases; bases with no gene match: 7. Germline V gene sequence: CDR1 SGHRS, CDR2 YFSETQ. This CDR3 region has 15 residues. CDR3 DNA: TGCGCCAGCAGCCGTAGCGGGAGGTCTCTAGATACGCAGTATTTT. This gives the protein CASSRSGRSLDTQYF.

This clonotype was found many times. V and J are TRBV11-2 and TRBJ2-5; the D is unclear. CDR1 and CDR2 (germline): SGHAT, FQNNGV. The CDR3 extends over 14 amino acids. Trimming took 2 bases from V and 3 from J, leaving 10 bases between them. This chain's CDR3 is CASSLYQLEETQYF. The CDR3 DNA sequence: TGTGCCAGCAGCTTATACCAGTTGGAAGAGACCCAGTACTTC. The whole variable domain, filled in from reference TRBV11-2 and TRBJ2-5, reads EAGVAQSPRYKIIEKRQSVAFWCNPISGHATLYWYQQILGQGPKLLIQFQNNGVVDDSQLPKDRFSAERLKGVDSTLKIQPAKLEDSAVYLCASSLYQLEETQYFGPGTRLLVL.

This clonotype was counted only a few times. Mismatch with germline at one junction end may stem from a read error. The chain has TRBV6-1 and TRBJ1-2; D is ambiguous. Germline values: CDR1 MNHNS, CDR2 SASEGT. The CDR3 extends over 15 amino acids. CDR3 amino acids: CASSTFGAGPYGYAF. The CDR3 DNA is TGTGCCAGCAGTACTTTTGGCGCAGGACCCTATGGCTACGCCTTC.

This clonotype has ten or more counts. The chain couples TRBV7-2 to TRBJ2-1; 7 bases match TRBD2. The CDR3 length is 19 residues. J gave up 0 bases and V 5 bases, and 16 bases lay outside the gene matches. Germline CDR1 and CDR2: SGHTA and FQGNSA. Here the CDR3 reads CASSRPRGSGSPSYNEQFF. The DNA of the CDR3 is TGTGCCAGCAGCCGCCCCCGGGGTAGCGGGTCCCCCTCCTACAATGAGCAGTTCTTC. The full variable domain, completed using reference TRBV7-2 and TRBJ2-1, is GAGVSQSPSNKVTEKGKDVELRCDPISGHTALYWYRQSLGQGLEFLIYFQGNSAPDKSGLPSDRFSAERTGGSVSTLTIQRTQQEDSAVYLCASSRPRGSGSPSYNEQFFGPGTRLTVL.

This clonotype was recorded at least ten times. The chain carries TRBV6-1 and TRBJ1-3; D is uncertain. V gave up 7 bases and J gave up 8 bases, with 9 bases separating them. The CDR3 loop spans 11 amino acids. Looked up from germline, CDR1 is MNHNS and CDR2 is SASEGT. CDR3 sequence reads: CASIKGHTIYF. The CDR3 DNA reads TGTGCCAGCATTAAGGGTCACACCATATATTTT.

This clonotype has a handful of counts. The rearrangement links TRBV5-1 to TRBJ2-3; D gene unclear. The V end lost 1 base, the J end lost 2 bases, and 11 bases lay between the germline ends. Germline V gives CDR1 SGHRS, CDR2 YFSETQ. The CDR3 consists of 15 residues. CDR3 sequence (DNA): TGCGCCAGCAGCTTGATTGGGGATGTCACAGATACGCAGTATTTT. Its translation: CASSLIGDVTDTQYF.

This clonotype is classed as medium-sized (0.01 to 0.1%). The V and J genes are TRBV20-1 and TRBJ2-4; D remains ambiguous. V was clipped by 7 bases and J by 0 bases, with 16 bases between them. The CDR3 has 15 residues. The germline V gene encodes CDR1 DFQATT and CDR2 SNEGSKA (reference sequence). CDR3 in amino acids: CSGSENPLAKNIQYF. The CDR3 DNA follows: TGCAGTGGGTCCGAAAACCCCCTAGCCAAAAACATTCAGTACTTC.

This clonotype has a count of ten or more. CDR3 coding DNA: TGTGCCTGCGATGTGACAGGGCGGAACACTGAAGCTTTCTTT. Protein: CACDVTGRNTEAFF. The rearrangement links TRBV6-5 to TRBJ1-1, with TRBD1 identical over 7 bases. The germline gives CDR1 MNHEY, CDR2 SVGAGI. V trimming: 11 bases; J trimming: 1 base; junction bases outside the gene matches: 10. This CDR3 contains 14 residues.

Ten or more counts support this clonotype. The chain carries TRBV5-4 and TRBJ2-1, with D maybe TRBD2 (6 bases). The germline V gene has CDR1 SGHNT and CDR2 YYREEE (reference sequence). Trimming removed 0 bases from V and 0 bases from J, with 10 bases in between. This CDR3 is built from 16 residues. The CDR3 spells CASSLGGTHSYNEQFF. Written as DNA, the CDR3 is TGTGCCAGCAGCTTGGGGGGGACTCACTCCTACAATGAGCAGTTCTTC.

At least ten counts were recorded for this clonotype. J is TRBJ2-7 and V is TRBV6-5, with D perhaps TRBD1 or TRBD2 (5 bases each). This CDR3 spans 12 amino acids. Germline V CDR1 and CDR2: MNHEY, SVGAGI. V lost 8 bases, J lost 0 bases, and 8 bases lay in between. The CDR3 nucleotides are TGTGCCAGCGGGGCGGGCTCCTACGAGCAGTACTTC. Its translation: CASGAGSYEQYF.

This clonotype was counted ten times or more. This rearrangement joins TRBV27 to TRBJ2-4; no reliable D call. The CDR3 contains 20 residues. Trimming cost V 4 bases and J 0 bases, with 25 bases left between them. Germline V gene data show CDR1 as MNHEY and CDR2 as SMNVEV (reference sequence). The CDR3 DNA reads as TGTGCCAGCAGTTCACCTTGCCCTTTTAGACGTCGCCTAGCCAAAAACATTCAGTACTTC. Translation gives CASSSPCPFRRRLAKNIQYF.

This clonotype came up many times. The chain links TRBV7-2 to TRBJ2-3, with 9 bases aligning to TRBD2. CDR3 length equals 16 residues. J lost 3 bases, V lost 6 bases, and 10 bases had no gene match. In germline, CDR1 is SGHTA, CDR2 FQGNSA. CDR3 region: CASRPPGLAVTDTQYF. DNA for the CDR3: TGTGCCAGCAGACCGCCGGGACTAGCCGTGACAGATACGCAGTATTTT.

V is TRBV28 and J is TRBJ2-7; D is possibly TRBD1 or TRBD2 (5 bases each). Germline CDR1 reads MDHEN; CDR2 reads SYDVKM. CDR3 length: 13 amino acids. V was clipped by 4 bases and J by 6 bases, with 13 bases between them. In DNA, the CDR3 is TGTGCCAGCAGTTACACCGGGACCGGCGAGCAGTACTTC. Translation gives CASSYTGTGEQYF.

This clonotype was picked up many times. The V call is TRBV5-1, the J call TRBJ2-1; 7 bases are shared with TRBD1. The CDR3 contains 15 residues. Germline lookup yields CDR1 SGHRS and CDR2 YFSETQ. V was clipped by 0 bases and J by 4 bases; unmatched bases: 4. The CDR3 loop is CASSLEGQQYNEQFF. DNA for the CDR3: TGCGCCAGCAGCTTGGAGGGACAGCAGTACAATGAGCAGTTCTTC.